This T cell receptor (beta chain) was sequenced during a study of T cells after yellow fever vaccination. The study made its TCR cDNA through 5'RACE template switching. That step introduced a universal primer site along with UMIs. Each CDR3 protein gets one entry after TCRdb re-called the 5' RACE reads with MiXCR. The repertoire holds about 330,000 distinct CDR3 sequences, with roughly 4% as singletons. The CDR3 loop spans 16 amino acids. Per germline, CDR1 SGHRS and CDR2 YFSETQ. Trimming stripped 4 bases from V and 1 base from J, with 14 bases between. Findings and caveats of the study: The booster response re-showed most primary clones: 96% CD4, approximately 90% CD8.

This clonotype was picked up a small number of times. Its antigen is still unknown. This TCR was recovered from a man in his late teens or twenties who received the YFV17D yellow fever vaccine. The sequencing here drew on PBMCs, taken 5 days after the yellow fever booster vaccination. The chain couples TRBV5-1 to TRBJ1-4; a weak D match, TRBD1 (6 bases). CDR3 protein: CASSTTGLETNEKLFF. As DNA, the CDR3 is TGCGCCAGCAGCACTACAGGGTTAGAAACTAATGAAAAACTGTTTTTT.